The rows below give T cell receptor beta chains drawn from one sample of a study of beta chain features in type 1 diabetes. Method: immunoSEQ multiplex PCR; TCRdb's copy keeps in-frame clones and lacks some. The sample lists 300,000 to 450,000 clones; approximately 12% were seen once. The sequenced material came from naive CD4+ T cells from blood. These receptors originate from a man aged 18 to 30 in good health. CDR3s include the opening cysteine and the closing phenylalanine or tryptophan. The order of the fields is J gene, clone size, D gene, V gene, CDR3 protein, CDR3 DNA. D genes are given only for firm matches. Some rows have no size entry. The others give once, few or many, or a class for an expanded clone.

TRBJ2-7	few	TRBD2	TRBV5-4	CASSFGGGARSYEQYF	TGTGCCAGCAGCTTTGGCGGGGGGGCTAGGTCCTACGAGCAGTACTTC
TRBJ2-1	few	NA	TRBV7-2	CASSLVPGSPYEQFF	TGTGCCAGCAGCTTAGTTCCGGGAAGCCCATATGAGCAGTTCTTC
TRBJ1-5	few	NA	TRBV5-6	CASSYGQAHNQPQHF	TGTGCCAGCAGCTATGGGCAGGCCCACAATCAGCCCCAGCATTTT
TRBJ2-7	few	TRBD2	TRBV6-6	CASSLDGRSYEQYF	TGTGCCAGCAGTCTCGACGGGAGGTCCTACGAGCAGTACTTC
TRBJ1-1	NA	NA	TRBV5-4	CASSPGGLNTEAFF	TGTGCCAGCAGCCCCGGCGGGTTGAACACTGAAGCTTTCTTT
TRBJ1-2	NA	NA	TRBV28	CASITGAVDMIGYTF	TGTGCCAGCATCACTGGGGCGGTAGATATGATTGGCTACACCTTC
TRBJ1-3	few	NA	TRBV19	CASSSTAVSGNTIYF	TGTGCCAGTAGTTCGACAGCCGTCTCTGGAAACACCATATATTTT
TRBJ1-5	NA	NA	TRBV6-5	CASSYGEGWSNQPQHF	TGTGCCAGCAGTTACGGGGAGGGTTGGAGCAATCAGCCCCAGCATTTT
TRBJ2-3	NA	TRBD2	TRBV7-3	CASSPLVLAGARGRDTQYF	TGTGCCAGCAGCCCCCTGGTCCTAGCGGGGGCCCGGGGGCGAGATACGCAGTATTTT
TRBJ1-4	NA	TRBD1	TRBV30	CAWSRQGNEKLFF	TGTGCCTGGAGTCGACAGGGGAACGAAAAACTGTTTTTT
TRBJ1-2	NA	NA	TRBV30	CAWKRGSFYGYTF	TGTGCCTGGAAAAGGGGGAGTTTCTATGGCTACACCTTC
TRBJ1-1	few	NA	TRBV5-1	CASSSLRGSEAFF	TGCGCCAGCAGCAGCCTCCGGGGGTCTGAAGCTTTCTTT
TRBJ2-1	many	TRBD1	TRBV2	CASRAGTGDNEQFF	TGTGCCAGCAGAGCCGGGACAGGGGACAATGAGCAGTTCTTC
TRBJ2-3	few	TRBD2	TRBV4-2	CASSQDGRGTDTQYF	TGTGCCAGCAGCCAAGACGGGAGGGGCACAGATACGCAGTATTTT
TRBJ2-7	few	TRBD1	TRBV7-2	CASSTQGAPEQYF	TGTGCCAGCAGCACCCAGGGGGCGCCCGAGCAGTACTTC
TRBJ2-1	NA	TRBD2	TRBV6-5	CASSPSGTGTDEQFF	TGTGCCAGCAGCCCTAGCGGGACGGGGACGGATGAGCAGTTCTTC
TRBJ2-3	NA	TRBD2	TRBV4-2	CASSQDALAGDRQYF	TGTGCCAGCAGCCAAGATGCCCTAGCGGGAGATAGGCAGTATTTT
TRBJ2-7	NA	TRBD1	TRBV19	CASSSTGGYEQYF	TGTGCCAGTAGCTCGACAGGGGGCTACGAGCAGTACTTC
TRBJ2-7	few	TRBD2	TRBV4-3	CASSTGLAGAFYEQYF	TGCGCCAGCAGCACGGGACTAGCGGGAGCTTTCTACGAGCAGTACTTC
TRBJ2-7	NA	NA	TRBV9	CASSVGQGNYEQYF	TGTGCCAGCAGCGTAGGGCAGGGGAACTACGAGCAGTACTTC
TRBJ1-1	few	TRBD1	TRBV5-4	CASSLGTGSTEAFF	TGTGCCAGCAGCTTAGGGACAGGGTCCACTGAAGCTTTCTTT
TRBJ2-1	NA	TRBD2	TRBV18	CASSPRERERYNEQFF	TGTGCCAGCTCACCACGGGAGCGGGAGCGTTACAATGAGCAGTTCTTC
TRBJ1-2	few	NA	TRBV7-2	CASSPQSGEDGGYTF	TGTGCCAGCAGCCCTCAATCGGGGGAGGACGGTGGCTACACCTTC
TRBJ1-1	NA	NA	TRBV28	CASSLSPRGYTEAFF	TGTGCCAGCAGCTTAAGCCCCCGGGGGTATACTGAAGCTTTCTTT
TRBJ1-5	NA	NA	TRBV25-1	CASSPQGWGHGAQHF	TGTGCCAGCAGTCCACAGGGTTGGGGGCATGGGGCCCAGCATTTT
TRBJ2-7	few	NA	TRBV29-1	CSVTSLGNEQYF	TGCAGCGTGACTAGTCTAGGAAACGAGCAGTACTTC
TRBJ1-3	NA	NA	TRBV30	CAWGRTLSGNTIYF	TGTGCCTGGGGCCGGACACTCTCTGGAAACACCATATATTTT
TRBJ2-1	NA	NA	TRBV18	CASSGLVGNEQFF	TGTGCCAGCTCAGGTCTAGTCGGAAATGAGCAGTTCTTC
TRBJ2-3	NA	TRBD2	TRBV7-9	CASSLGGRARDTQYF	TGTGCCAGCAGCTTAGGCGGGAGGGCCAGAGATACGCAGTATTTT
TRBJ2-5	NA	NA	TRBV11-2	CASTTGEQETQYF	TGTGCCAGCACGACGGGGGAACAAGAGACCCAGTACTTC
TRBJ2-7	few	TRBD1	TRBV28	CASKTGGDYEQYF	TGTGCCTCTAAAACAGGGGGCGACTACGAGCAGTACTTC
TRBJ2-3	few	NA	TRBV27	CASSLPQTSLSTDTQYF	TGTGCCAGCAGTTTACCTCAGACTAGTCTCAGCACAGATACGCAGTATTTT
TRBJ2-3	NA	NA	TRBV11-2	CASKIRSGYTDTQYF	TGTGCCAGCAAAATCCGAAGCGGTTACACAGATACGCAGTATTTT
TRBJ1-1	few	NA	TRBV30	CAWTGAEAFF	TGTGCCTGGACGGGGGCTGAAGCTTTCTTT
TRBJ2-2	NA	TRBD2	TRBV6-6	CASSTSGSGGTGELFF	TGTGCCAGCAGTACTAGCGGGAGTGGAGGCACCGGGGAGCTGTTTTTT
TRBJ2-3	few	TRBD2	TRBV4-2	CASSQETGGGRNTQYF	TGTGCCAGCAGCCAAGAAACGGGAGGGGGGAGAAATACGCAGTATTTT
TRBJ2-5	few	TRBD1	TRBV7-2	CASSVNRGREAETQYF	TGTGCCAGCAGCGTCAACAGGGGGAGAGAGGCGGAGACCCAGTACTTC